This T cell receptor (beta chain) was profiled in a study of cytomegalovirus exposure and HLA in healthy donors. The PCR was carried out with 60 Vbeta primers and 13 Jbeta primers. Clones were sequenced by immunoSEQ multiplex PCR, and TCRdb holds only the in-frame ones, with some missing. The top ten clones hold about 8% of a sample with 150,000 or so clones, 75% of them seen once. The junction had 2 bases not matched to a gene; V was cut back by 2 bases and J by 11 bases. The CDR3 spans 11 residues. Germline CDR1 is MNHNS and CDR2 is SASEGT. V is TRBV6-1 and J is TRBJ2-5; TRBD1 matches at 7 bases. Sequenced sample: PBMCs. The receptor's source is a woman aged 40 to 50 in good health and CMV-seropositive. The CDR3 is CASSEQGEQYF. As DNA, the CDR3 is TGTGCCAGCAGTGAACAGGGGGAGCAGTACTTC.